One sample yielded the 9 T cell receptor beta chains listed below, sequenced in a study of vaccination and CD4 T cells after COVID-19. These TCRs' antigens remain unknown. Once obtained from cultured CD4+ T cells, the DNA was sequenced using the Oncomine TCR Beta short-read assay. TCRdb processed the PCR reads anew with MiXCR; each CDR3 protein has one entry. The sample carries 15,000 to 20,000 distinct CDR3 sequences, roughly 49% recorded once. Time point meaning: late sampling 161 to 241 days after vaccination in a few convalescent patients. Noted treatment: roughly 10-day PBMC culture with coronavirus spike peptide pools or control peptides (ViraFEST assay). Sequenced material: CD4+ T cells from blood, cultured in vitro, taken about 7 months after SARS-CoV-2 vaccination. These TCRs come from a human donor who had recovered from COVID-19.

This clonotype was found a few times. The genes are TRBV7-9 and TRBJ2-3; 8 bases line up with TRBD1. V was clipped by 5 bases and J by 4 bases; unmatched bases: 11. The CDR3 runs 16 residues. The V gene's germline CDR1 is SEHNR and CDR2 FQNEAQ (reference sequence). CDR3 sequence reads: CASSDPIRGRADTQYF. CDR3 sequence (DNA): TGTGCCAGCAGCGACCCCATCAGGGGGCGTGCAGATACGCAGTATTTT.

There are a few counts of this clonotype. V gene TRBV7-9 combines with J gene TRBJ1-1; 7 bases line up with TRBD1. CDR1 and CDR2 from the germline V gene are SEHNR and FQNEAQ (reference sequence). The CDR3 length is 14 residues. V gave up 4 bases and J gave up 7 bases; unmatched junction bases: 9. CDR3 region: CASSSRGLDSEAFF. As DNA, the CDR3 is TGTGCCAGCAGCTCCAGGGGGTTGGACAGTGAAGCTTTCTTT.

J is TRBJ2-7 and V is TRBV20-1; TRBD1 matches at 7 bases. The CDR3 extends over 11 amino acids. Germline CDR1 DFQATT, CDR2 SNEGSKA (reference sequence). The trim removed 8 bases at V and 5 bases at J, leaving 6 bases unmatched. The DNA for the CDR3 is TGCAGTCCATCGACAGGGAACGAGCAGTACTTC. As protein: CSPSTGNEQYF.

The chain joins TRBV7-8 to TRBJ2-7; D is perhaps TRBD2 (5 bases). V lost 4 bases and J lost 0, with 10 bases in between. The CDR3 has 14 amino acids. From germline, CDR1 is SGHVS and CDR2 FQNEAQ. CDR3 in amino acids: CASSSRGYSYEQYF. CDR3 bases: TGTGCCAGCAGCTCGAGAGGGTACTCCTACGAGCAGTACTTC.

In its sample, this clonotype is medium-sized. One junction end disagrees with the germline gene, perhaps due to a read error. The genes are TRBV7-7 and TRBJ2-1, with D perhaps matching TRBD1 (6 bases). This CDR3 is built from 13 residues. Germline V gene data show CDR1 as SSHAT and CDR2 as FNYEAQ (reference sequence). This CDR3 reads CASSPDRYNEQFF. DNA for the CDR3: TGTGCTAGCAGCCCGGACAGATACAATGAGCAGTTCTTC.

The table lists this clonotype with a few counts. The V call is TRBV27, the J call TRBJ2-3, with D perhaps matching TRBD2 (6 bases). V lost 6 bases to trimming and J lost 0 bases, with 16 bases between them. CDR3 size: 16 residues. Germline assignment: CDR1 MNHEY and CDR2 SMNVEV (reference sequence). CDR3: CASRYMGGDSTDTQYF. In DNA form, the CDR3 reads TGTGCCAGCAGATACATGGGGGGTGATAGCACAGATACGCAGTATTTT.

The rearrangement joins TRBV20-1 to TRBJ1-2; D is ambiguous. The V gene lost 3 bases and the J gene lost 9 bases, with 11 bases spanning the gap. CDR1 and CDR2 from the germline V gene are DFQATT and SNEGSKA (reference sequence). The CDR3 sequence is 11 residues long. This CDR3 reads CSARDGGSYTF. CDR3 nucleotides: TGCAGTGCTAGGGACGGTGGGAGCTACACCTTC.

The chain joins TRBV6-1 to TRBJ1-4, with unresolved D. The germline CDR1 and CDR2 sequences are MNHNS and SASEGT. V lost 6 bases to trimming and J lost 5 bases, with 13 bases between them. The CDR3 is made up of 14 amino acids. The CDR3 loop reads CASSPDGWNEKLFF. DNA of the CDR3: TGTGCCAGCAGCCCGGACGGATGGAATGAAAAACTGTTTTTT.

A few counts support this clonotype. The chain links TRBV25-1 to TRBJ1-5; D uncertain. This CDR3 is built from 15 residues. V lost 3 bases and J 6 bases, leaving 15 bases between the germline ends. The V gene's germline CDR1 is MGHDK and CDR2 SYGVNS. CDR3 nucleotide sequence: TGTGCCAGCAGTGATGGTGTGTGGTTGGGTCAGCCCCAGCATTTT. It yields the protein CASSDGVWLGQPQHF.